One sample yielded the 29 T cell receptor beta chains listed below, sequenced in a study of control samples from healthy donors and cancer patients. Clones were read by immunoSEQ multiplex PCR, and TCRdb kept only the in-frame ones, dropping some. The sample records about 140,000 clones, approximately 86% being singletons. The sample was blood. The receptors stem from a woman in her thirties in good health.

The chain is built from TRBV24-1 and TRBJ1-2; D might be TRBD1 (6 bases). Germline-derived CDR1 and CDR2 are KGHDR and SFDVKD. The CDR3 spans 14 residues. V lost 2 bases to trimming and J lost 4 bases, with 10 bases between them. The CDR3 DNA is TGTGCCACCAGTGATTCCCACAGGGTCTATGGCTACACCTTC. Protein sequence: CATSDSHRVYGYTF.

V gene TRBV10-3 combines with J gene TRBJ1-5; D might be TRBD1 (6 bases). V lost 1 base and J lost 7, with 14 bases in between. This CDR3 has 15 amino acids. CDR1 and CDR2 from the germline V gene are ENHRY and SYGVKD. The CDR3 bases are TGTGCCATCAGTGAGTATGGAGGGGACAACCAGCCCCAGCATTTT. It translates to CAISEYGGDNQPQHF.

V usage is TRBV5-1 and J usage is TRBJ2-5; 8 bases are shared with TRBD1. Germline CDR1 reads SGHRS; CDR2 reads YFSETQ. Trimming removed 0 bases from V and 2 bases from J; junction bases left unmatched: 12. This CDR3 is 18 amino acids long. CDR3 DNA sequence: TGCGCCAGCAGCTTGGGGGTTGGGACAGGAGGCCCTCAAGAGACCCAGTACTTC. It encodes CASSLGVGTGGPQETQYF.

The chain uses TRBV21-1 and TRBJ1-6. TRBV21-1 counts as a pseudogene. The CDR3 consists of 15 residues. The CDR3 loop is CASFIWTGRNSPLHF. DNA for the CDR3: TGTGCCAGCTTCATCTGGACGGGGCGGAATTCACCCCTCCACTTT.

The rearrangement joins TRBV5-6 to TRBJ1-5; D perhaps matches TRBD1 (5 bases). This CDR3 contains 16 residues. With 2 bases removed from V and 6 bases from J, the gap between germline ends came to 18 bases. Germline CDR1 and CDR2: SGHDT and YYEEEE. The DNA of the CDR3 is TGTGCCAGCAGCTTCTATGAGGGGCGGCACGGTCAGCCCCAGCATTTT. This translates into CASSFYEGRHGQPQHF.

V is TRBV7-9 and J is TRBJ2-3; 10 positions match TRBD2. With V trimmed by 1 base and J by 2 bases, 12 bases remained unmatched. The CDR3 length is 19 residues. CDR1 is SEHNR, CDR2 FQNEAQ, per germline (reference sequence). For the CDR3, the DNA is TGTGCCAGCAGCTTAGAGGTCCCGGTTCTAGCGGGAGACACAGATACGCAGTATTTT. Its translation: CASSLEVPVLAGDTDTQYF.

This chain links TRBV5-6 with TRBJ2-1; 10 bases are a match to TRBD2. Trimming cost V 1 base and J 2 bases; bases outside gene matches: 6. This CDR3 comprises 17 residues. The germline V gene encodes CDR1 SGHDT and CDR2 YYEEEE. CDR3 sequence: CASSLLGSGGAYNEQFF. CDR3 DNA sequence: TGTGCCAGCAGCTTGCTCGGGAGCGGGGGGGCCTACAATGAGCAGTTCTTC.

This chain joins TRBV5-1 and TRBJ2-1; perhaps TRBD1 as D (5 bases). Trimming stripped 7 bases from V and 7 bases from J, with 24 bases between. This CDR3 comprises 16 residues. Germline V gene data show CDR1 as SGHRS and CDR2 as YFSETQ. This chain's CDR3 is CASRPGGVGAGNEQFF. The CDR3 DNA reads TGCGCCAGCCGCCCCGGTGGGGTAGGGGCTGGAAATGAGCAGTTCTTC.

V gene TRBV2 combines with J gene TRBJ1-3; D ambiguous. V was clipped by 6 bases and J by 3 bases, with 9 bases between them. The CDR3 runs to 13 residues. Germline V gene lookup returns CDR1 SNHLY and CDR2 FYNNEI. In DNA, the CDR3 is TGTGCCAGCAGCGCCCTCATTGGAAACACCATATATTTT. Protein sequence: CASSALIGNTIYF.

The V call is TRBV28, the J call TRBJ1-2; 7 bases match TRBD1. The trim removed 5 bases at V and 2 bases at J, leaving 8 bases unmatched. In germline, CDR1 is MDHEN, CDR2 SYDVKM. There are 15 residues in the CDR3. CDR3 loop: CASSPILTGNYGYTF. The CDR3 DNA follows: TGTGCCAGCAGTCCCATCTTGACAGGGAACTATGGCTACACCTTC.

The genes are TRBV6-6 and TRBJ1-3; D is uncertain. Germline V gives CDR1 MNHNY, CDR2 SVGAGI (reference sequence). Trimming shortened V by 6 bases and J by 0 bases, and 15 bases separated the two germline ends. The CDR3 is 16 residues long. CDR3 DNA sequence: TGTGCCAGCAGCCGACAACAGTTCCCCTCTGGAAACACCATATATTTT. This sequence encodes CASSRQQFPSGNTIYF.

The rearrangement links TRBV18 to TRBJ1-4, with D maybe TRBD1 (6 bases). The germline gives CDR1 KGHSH, CDR2 LQKENI. The CDR3 sequence is 14 residues long. Trimming removed 4 bases at V and 8 bases at J, with 14 bases between. CDR3 protein: CASSQRGSSEKLFF. The CDR3 bases are TGTGCCAGCTCACAGAGGGGGTCTAGCGAAAAACTGTTTTTT. Drawing the rest from reference TRBV18 and TRBJ1-4, the complete variable domain is NAGVMQNPRHLVRRRGQEARLRCSPMKGHSHVYWYRQLPEEGLKFMVYLQKENIIDESGMPKERFSAEFPKEGPSILRIQQVVRGDSAAYFCASSQRGSSEKLFFGSGTQLSVL.

The V and J genes are TRBV5-6 and TRBJ2-3, with TRBD2 matching 11 bases. With 2 bases clipped from V and 4 bases from J, the junction kept 15 bases outside the gene matches. Germline V gene lookup returns CDR1 SGHDT and CDR2 YYEEEE. The CDR3 totals 19 residues. DNA of the CDR3: TGTGCCAGCAGCTTAAACACAGGCCGTAGCGGGAGGGCCGCAGATACGCAGTATTTT. Encoded protein: CASSLNTGRSGRAADTQYF.

This clone was seen a single time. The chain employs TRBV15 and TRBJ2-7, with 9 bases fitting TRBD1. CDR1 is LNHNV, CDR2 YYDKDF, per germline (reference sequence). The J segment lost 5 bases and the V segment lost 2 bases, leaving 4 bases of the junction unmatched. The CDR3 has 14 amino acids. In DNA, the CDR3 is TGTGCCACCAGCAGATTGGGACAGGGTGACGAGCAGTACTTC. It codes for CATSRLGQGDEQYF.

CDR3 protein: CASSHNREQETQYF. CDR3 bases: TGTGCCAGCAGTCACAACCGCGAACAAGAGACCCAGTACTTC. The chain carries TRBV27 and TRBJ2-5; D is uncertain. The CDR3 is 14 residues long. Germline lookup yields CDR1 MNHEY and CDR2 SMNVEV (reference sequence). V lost 5 bases to trimming and J lost 2 bases, with 12 bases between them.

The CDR3 nucleotides are TGTGCCAGCGGGGTGAGGTTTACGGGAGACTATGGCTACACCTTC. It yields the protein CASGVRFTGDYGYTF. The chain has TRBV27 and TRBJ1-2; D not resolved. The CDR3 loop spans 15 amino acids. V was cut by 8 bases and J by 3 bases, with 19 bases left in between. Germline assignment: CDR1 MNHEY and CDR2 SMNVEV (reference sequence).

This chain uses TRBV14 with TRBJ1-2; D remains unclear. V dropped 3 bases and J dropped 3 bases, with 5 bases sitting between them. The CDR3 has 12 residues. Germline V gives CDR1 SGHDN, CDR2 FVKESK. As DNA, the CDR3 is TGTGCCAGCAGCCAGGGTTACTATGGCTACACCTTC. Translating gives CASSQGYYGYTF.

The chain couples TRBV6-5 to TRBJ1-1; TRBD1 is a possible D gene (5 bases). The germline gives CDR1 MNHEY, CDR2 SVGAGI. The V end lost 6 bases, the J end lost 4 bases, and 15 bases lay between the germline ends. This CDR3 comprises 14 residues. CDR3 nucleotides: TGTGCCAGCAGCGCCCTCAGGGAAGGCACTGAAGCTTTCTTT. Its translation: CASSALREGTEAFF.

The table lists this clone with a few counts. The V and J genes are TRBV11-2 and TRBJ2-7; D might be TRBD1 or TRBD2, each matching 6 bases. CDR1 and CDR2 from the germline V gene are SGHAT and FQNNGV. V was shortened by 4 bases and J by 5 bases, with 15 bases between the two germline ends. This CDR3 spans 14 amino acids. In DNA, the CDR3 is TGTGCCAGCAGCTCGGGGGCCACGGGCCACGAGCAGTACTTC. Translated: CASSSGATGHEQYF.

The V call is TRBV11-2, the J call TRBJ2-7; D is unclear. Trimming pared 1 base from V and 3 bases from J, leaving 10 bases between. The germline gives CDR1 SGHAT, CDR2 FQNNGV. CDR3 length: 14 amino acids. The CDR3 DNA sequence: TGTGCCAGCAGCTTAGGTGGAGCAAGCTACGAGCAGTACTTC. It codes for CASSLGGASYEQYF.

The rearrangement uses TRBV30 and TRBJ1-1; D is perhaps TRBD1 (5 bases). CDR3 length: 11 amino acids. V lost 8 bases and J lost 8, with 15 bases in between. Germline CDR1 and CDR2: GTSNPN and SVGIG (reference sequence). This CDR3 is CALASRTEAFF. The CDR3 coding sequence is TGTGCCCTCGCCTCTAGGACAGAAGCTTTCTTT.

This clone was observed once. The chain links TRBV3-1 (or the pseudogene TRBV3-2) to TRBJ1-2, with TRBD1 matching over 8 bases. Germline-derived CDR1 and CDR2 are LGHDT and YNNKEL (reference sequence). The CDR3 is made up of 15 amino acids. The trim removed 5 bases at V and 7 bases at J, leaving 12 bases unmatched. The CDR3 here is CASSSLPGGAAGYTF. The CDR3 coding sequence is TGTGCCAGCAGCTCCCTACCAGGGGGCGCGGCTGGCTACACCTTC.

The CDR3 reads CASSLAWGGVYNEQFF. CDR3 coding DNA: TGTGCCAGCAGCCTAGCGTGGGGGGGGGTCTACAATGAGCAGTTCTTC. This chain links TRBV3-1 (or the pseudogene TRBV3-2) with TRBJ2-1; the match to TRBD2 covers 7 bases. In germline, CDR1 is LGHDT, CDR2 YNNKEL (reference sequence). The CDR3 is 16 residues long. The ends lost 4 bases at V and 3 bases at J; junction bases unmatched: 9.

This rearrangement joins TRBV25-1 to TRBJ2-1, with 15 positions matching TRBD2. V lost 6 bases and J lost 12; bases outside the gene matches: 9. Germline CDR1 reads MGHDK; CDR2 reads SYGVNS. This CDR3 contains 15 residues. Written as DNA, the CDR3 is TGTGCCAGCAGCGGGACTAGCGGGGGGTGGTCAGGGCAGTTCTTC. It codes for CASSGTSGGWSGQFF.

This clone has only one observation. The rearrangement links TRBV6-4 to TRBJ1-2; D call uncertain. Germline CDR1 is MRHNA and CDR2 is SNTAGT. V shed 6 bases and J shed 8 bases, with 19 bases lying between them. The CDR3 is made up of 14 amino acids. The CDR3 sequence: CASSPESVGYGYTF. CDR3 sequence (DNA): TGTGCCAGCAGCCCCGAATCGGTTGGTTACGGCTACACCTTC.

The chain links TRBV6-5 to TRBJ1-5, with D uncertain. The CDR3 is made up of 13 amino acids. The germline CDR1 and CDR2 sequences are MNHEY and SVGAGI. Trimming removed 6 bases from V and 4 bases from J, with 10 bases in between. CDR3 sequence reads: CASSMDFNQPQHF. The CDR3 region has the DNA TGTGCCAGCAGCATGGACTTTAATCAGCCCCAGCATTTT.

The chain has TRBV28 and TRBJ1-3, with D perhaps matching TRBD1 (6 bases). Trimming took off 7 bases at V and 3 bases at J, with 16 bases between the two ends. The CDR3 has 15 residues. Germline CDR1 reads MDHEN; CDR2 reads SYDVKM. CDR3 in DNA: TGTGCCAGCATTCCCCCGGGGGCGCGTGGAAACACCATATATTTT. Amino acid sequence: CASIPPGARGNTIYF. Full variable domain (missing parts from reference TRBV28 and TRBJ1-3): DVKVTQSSRYLVKRTGEKVFLECVQDMDHENMFWYRQDPGLGLRLIYFSYDVKMKEKGDIPEGYSVSREKKERFSLILESASTNQTSMYLCASIPPGARGNTIYFGEGSWLTVV.

The chain employs TRBV19 and TRBJ1-5; 9 bases match TRBD1. V lost 8 bases, J lost 0 bases, and 8 bases stayed unmatched. The CDR3 spans 16 residues. Germline lookup yields CDR1 LNHDA and CDR2 SQIVND (reference sequence). In DNA form, the CDR3 reads TGTGCCAGTTCACAGGGGGCTGCCTATAGCAATCAGCCCCAGCATTTT. This encodes CASSQGAAYSNQPQHF.

This chain connects TRBV29-1 to TRBJ2-2; weak D call: TRBD2 (5 bases). Trimming took 4 bases from V and 6 from J, leaving 9 bases between them. Germline V CDR1 and CDR2: SQVTM, ANQGSEA. This CDR3 spans 12 amino acids. As DNA, the CDR3 is TGCAGCGTTGGAATGAGGGCCGGGGAGCTGTTTTTT. Amino acids: CSVGMRAGELFF.